This TCR beta chain comes out of a study of identifying expanded T cells in peripheral blood. Collection occurred without any documented infections or immune events in donors. Sequencing used immunoSEQ multiplex PCR; TCRdb keeps in-frame clones, though not all of them. The data contain approximately 100,000 clones, around 89% of them singletons. Germline V CDR1 and CDR2: SNHLY, FYNNEI. The CDR3 has 14 residues. The trim removed 0 bases at V and 6 bases at J, leaving 2 bases unmatched. This TCR was sampled from a person aged 18-69 years in good health. The chain carries TRBV2 and TRBJ1-2; the match to TRBD1 covers 9 bases. The sequenced material came from blood. The CDR3 protein is CASSEAGTGNGYTF. DNA of the CDR3: TGTGCCAGCAGTGAAGCCGGGACAGGGAATGGCTACACCTTC.